One and the same sample provided the 9 T cell receptor beta chains below, sequenced in a study of T cells in Graves' hyperthyroidism and ophthalmopathy (dated by TCRdb to between 2018 and 2020). Receptor amplification or capture employed multiplex PCR. Sequencing was carried out with an Illumina HiSeq 2000. TCR beta CDR3 regions were amplified from RNA transcripts. The first round of RT-PCR for the TCR CDR3 was performed with the HTBI primer set and the Qiagen OneStep RT-PCR kit. Clones were called with MiXCR by TCRdb after fastp trimmed the public reads at Q25, and only in-frame beta chains were retained. Each entry merges the rows of one CDR3 protein and shows their most common DNA and genes. The sample records a few hundred thousand distinct CDR3 sequences, roughly an eighth of which are singletons. The ten largest clones take up more than 4.5% of the sample. Sequenced material: blood. The source of these receptors is a young woman with Graves' hyperthyroidism.

This clonotype has a count of ten or more. This CDR3 reads CASSPYRGSNQPQHF. DNA for the CDR3: TGTGCCAGCAGCCCCTATCGGGGCAGCAATCAGCCCCAGCATTTT. The chain is built from TRBV28 and TRBJ1-5, with D possibly TRBD1 on 5 matching bases. Per the germline V gene, CDR1 is MDHEN and CDR2 is SYDVKM. Trimming removed 6 bases at V and 1 base at J, with 13 bases between. This CDR3 comprises 15 residues.

The chain uses TRBV7-9 and TRBJ2-7; D remains ambiguous. V gave up 6 bases and J gave up 3 bases, with 21 bases separating them. Germline CDR1 SEHNR, CDR2 FQNEAQ (reference sequence). This CDR3 spans 16 amino acids. The CDR3 is CASRWMTDTGNYEQYF. CDR3 DNA sequence: TGTGCCAGCAGGTGGATGACCGATACTGGCAACTACGAGCAGTACTTC.

The CDR3 DNA reads as TGTGCCAGCCACCCAAACGCAGTGGTTCGGAATTCACCCCTCCACTTT. It encodes CASHPNAVVRNSPLHF. The chain uses TRBV6-1 and TRBJ1-6; no firm D call. The CDR3 sequence is 16 residues long. Trimming removed 8 bases at V and 7 bases at J, with 21 bases between. From germline, CDR1 is MNHNS and CDR2 SASEGT.

The rearrangement joins TRBV19 to TRBJ2-7; the D call may be TRBD1 or TRBD2 (5 bases each). V was cut by 6 bases and J by 2 bases, with 11 bases left in between. Germline CDR1 and CDR2: LNHDA and SQIVND (reference sequence). This CDR3 is built from 13 residues. The CDR3 spells CASSPGTPYEQYF. For the CDR3, the DNA is TGTGCCAGTAGCCCCGGGACCCCCTACGAGCAGTACTTC.

This clonotype was seen ten or more times. This rearrangement joins TRBV4-2 to TRBJ2-5; possibly TRBD2 for D (6 bases). V lost 3 bases and J 2 bases, leaving 10 bases between the germline ends. There are 14 residues in the CDR3. The germline V gene encodes CDR1 LGHNA and CDR2 YNFKEQ. CDR3 loop: CASSQAAGQETQYF. The CDR3, as DNA: TGTGCCAGCAGCCAGGCAGCGGGTCAAGAGACCCAGTACTTC.

Ten or more counts support this clonotype. V gene TRBV30 combines with J gene TRBJ1-1; no reliable D call. Germline CDR1 GTSNPN, CDR2 SVGIG (reference sequence). This CDR3 spans 12 amino acids. V was pared by 2 bases and J by 0 bases, with 4 bases between. The CDR3 sequence: CAWSYMNTEAFF. The CDR3 DNA reads TGTGCCTGGAGTTATATGAACACTGAAGCTTTCTTT.

As concerns this clonotype: A clone one base away is much larger, so this may be a read error. J is TRBJ1-5 and V is TRBV30, with 11 bases identical to TRBD1. After removal of 0 bases from V and 3 bases from J, the junction contained 10 bases not matched to a gene. Germline V gene lookup returns CDR1 GTSNPN and CDR2 SVGIG (reference sequence). CDR3 length: 18 amino acids. The CDR3 loop reads CAWSVSRTGGGNNQPQHF. The CDR3 DNA reads TGTGCCTGGAGTGTATCCAGGACAGGGGGCGGGAACAATCAGCCCCAGCATTTT. The variable domain in full, with the rest retrieved from reference TRBV30 and TRBJ1-5, is SQTIHQWPATLVQPVGSPLSLECTVEGTSNPNLYWYRQAAGRGLQLLFYSVGIGQISSEVPQNLSASRPQDRQFILSSKKLLLSDSGFYLCAWSVSRTGGGNNQPQHFGDGTRLSIL.

This clonotype was observed many times. The chain employs TRBV20-1 and TRBJ1-2, with 7 bases aligning to TRBD1. The V gene end was trimmed by 2 bases and the J gene end by 7 bases; junction bases not matched to a gene: 7. Germline V lookup: CDR1 DFQATT, CDR2 SNEGSKA (reference sequence). The CDR3 totals 13 residues. CDR3 sequence (DNA): TGCAGTGCTAGAAAACAGGGGATGCGTGGCTACACCTTC. Amino acid sequence: CSARKQGMRGYTF.

This clonotype was seen at least ten times. The chain is built from TRBV20-1 and TRBJ2-1, with 10 bases fitting TRBD1. V lost 3 bases and J lost 7; bases outside the gene matches: 9. This CDR3 has 15 residues. Germline CDR1 DFQATT, CDR2 SNEGSKA (reference sequence). CDR3 in amino acids: CSARRTGGGRNEQFF. In DNA, the CDR3 is TGCAGTGCTAGGCGGACAGGGGGAGGTAGGAATGAGCAGTTCTTC.